This T cell receptor (beta chain) was identified in a study of circulating and synovial CD4+ cells in juvenile arthritis. Points from the study as a whole: Overlap with synovium rose as more T cells were sequenced. Bulk blood CD4 repertoires were more diverse than these. Compared with bulk blood, circulating pathogenic-like lymphocytes shared substantially more CDR3 sequences with synovial T cells. T cell genome counts differed by at least an order of magnitude between CPL and CD4 samples.

V shed 3 bases and J 2 bases; nucleotides not matched to a gene: 8. The CDR3 consists of 16 residues. Notes on this clone: What it binds is unknown.

The repertoire was sequenced with immunoSEQ multiplex PCR; TCRdb's copy has only in-frame clones and lacks some. The table includes about 39,000 clones, approximately 94% detected once. Sequences were obtained from CD4+ T cells from blood. The chain links TRBV5-3 to TRBJ1-5; 7 bases agree with TRBD1. TRBV5-3 is flagged as an ORF with uncertain function. The clonotype comes from a human donor with juvenile idiopathic arthritis. The CDR3 sequence is CARSSRRDRGNQPQHF. The DNA of the CDR3 is TGTGCCAGAAGCTCCCGGAGGGACAGAGGCAATCAGCCCCAGCATTTT.